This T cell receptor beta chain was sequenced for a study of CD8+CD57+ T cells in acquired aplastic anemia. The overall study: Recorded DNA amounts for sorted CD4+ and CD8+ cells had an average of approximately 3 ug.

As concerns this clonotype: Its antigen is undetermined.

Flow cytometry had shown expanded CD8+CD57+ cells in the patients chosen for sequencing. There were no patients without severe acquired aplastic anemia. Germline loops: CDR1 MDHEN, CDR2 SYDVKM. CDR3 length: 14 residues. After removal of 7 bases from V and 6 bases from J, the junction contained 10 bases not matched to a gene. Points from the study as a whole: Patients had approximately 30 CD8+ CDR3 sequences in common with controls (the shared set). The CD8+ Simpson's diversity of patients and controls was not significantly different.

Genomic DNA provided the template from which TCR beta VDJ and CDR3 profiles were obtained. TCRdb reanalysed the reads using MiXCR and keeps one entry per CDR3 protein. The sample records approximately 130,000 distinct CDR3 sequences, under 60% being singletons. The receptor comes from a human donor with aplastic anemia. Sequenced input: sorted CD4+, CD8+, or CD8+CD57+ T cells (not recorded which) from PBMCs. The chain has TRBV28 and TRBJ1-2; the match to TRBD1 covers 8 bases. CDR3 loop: CASTVLGQGNGYTF. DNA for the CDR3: TGTGCCAGCACAGTTCTAGGACAGGGCAATGGCTACACCTTC.